What follows are 27 T cell receptor beta chains derived from one specimen sequenced in a study of response to subunit inactivated influenza vaccine. TCRdb re-analysed the RT-PCR reads in MiXCR, keeping a single row per CDR3 protein. The table has more than 250,000 distinct CDR3 sequences, 20% to 25% seen once; the top ten hold 10%. Sequenced here: PBMCs from blood, sampled less than 22 months after vaccination. The source is a man between 50 and 69 years old who received an inactivated influenza vaccine.

The V call is TRBV7-2, the J call TRBJ2-2; D may be TRBD2 (5 bases). Germline lookup yields CDR1 SGHTA and CDR2 FQGNSA. Trimming left V 0 bases short and J 6 bases short, with 8 bases between. CDR3 length: 14 residues. The CDR3 loop is CASSLARGSGELFF. The CDR3 nucleotides are TGTGCCAGCAGCTTAGCGCGCGGGTCCGGGGAGCTGTTTTTT.

This clonotype occurred a few times. The chain employs TRBV5-1 and TRBJ2-2; D perhaps matches TRBD2 (5 bases). V was clipped by 2 bases and J by 2 bases, with 7 bases between them. The CDR3 contains 14 residues. CDR1 is SGHRS and CDR2 is YFSETQ in the germline V gene. The CDR3 DNA reads as TGCGCCAGCAGCTTACTAGAAAACACCGGGGAGCTGTTTTTT. Residues: CASSLLENTGELFF.

V usage is TRBV27 and J usage is TRBJ1-2; tentative D call: TRBD1 (5 bases). V was shortened by 0 bases and J by 7 bases, with 12 bases between the two germline ends. CDR3 length: 14 amino acids. The germline gives CDR1 MNHEY, CDR2 SMNVEV (reference sequence). The CDR3 region has the DNA TGTGCCAGCAGTTTATCCGGTGGGGGAGGTGGCTACACCTTC. It translates to CASSLSGGGGGYTF.

This clonotype was picked up a small number of times. The rearrangement joins TRBV10-3 to TRBJ2-1, with D possibly TRBD2 on 6 matching bases. CDR1 and CDR2 (germline): ENHRY, SYGVKD. V lost 5 bases and J 1 base, leaving 15 bases between the germline ends. The CDR3 has 16 residues. The CDR3 region is CAISREDQISYNEQFF. CDR3 coding DNA: TGTGCCATCAGTAGGGAGGACCAAATTTCCTACAATGAGCAGTTCTTC.

The sample holds a few counts of this clonotype. The V and J genes are TRBV3-1 and TRBJ2-6; 9 bases fit TRBD2. The CDR3 loop spans 15 amino acids. J gave up 0 bases and V 6 bases, and 0 bases lay outside the gene matches. Germline loops: CDR1 LGHDT, CDR2 YNNKEL (reference sequence). The DNA of the CDR3 is TGTGCCAGCAGGACTAGCGGCTCTGGGGCCAACGTCCTGACTTTC. It yields the protein CASRTSGSGANVLTF.

The chain joins TRBV14 to TRBJ2-7; D possibly uses TRBD1 or TRBD2 (5 bases each). The V gene lost 2 bases and the J gene lost 7 bases, with 9 bases spanning the gap. This CDR3 is built from 12 residues. The germline CDR1 and CDR2 sequences are SGHDN and FVKESK. CDR3 nucleotide sequence: TGTGCCAGCAGCCAACAGGGCGGGGAGCAGTACTTC. It codes for CASSQQGGEQYF.

V and J are TRBV5-4 and TRBJ2-3; 7 nucleotides agree with TRBD1. V gave up 4 bases and J gave up 6 bases; unmatched junction bases: 8. The CDR3 spans 14 residues. CDR1 SGHNT and CDR2 YYREEE come from the germline V gene (reference sequence). CDR3 sequence (DNA): TGTGCCAGCAGCCCGCGACAGGGTGAGGATACGCAGTATTTT. This codes for CASSPRQGEDTQYF.

This clonotype was detected only a few times. CDR3 nucleotide sequence: TGCAGCCAGAGGGATTCGCGGGGCTACACCTTC. Residues: CSQRDSRGYTF. This chain connects TRBV29-1 to TRBJ1-2; D unclear. V was cut by 8 bases and J by 8 bases, with 15 bases left in between. CDR3 length: 11 amino acids. The germline V gene encodes CDR1 SQVTM and CDR2 ANQGSEA.

This sequence joins TRBV11-2 and TRBJ2-1, with TRBD1 matching over 8 bases. J was trimmed by 2 bases and V by 5 bases; bases with no gene match: 5. The CDR3 runs 15 residues. Germline V gene sequence: CDR1 SGHAT, CDR2 FQNNGV. The CDR3 nucleotides are TGTGCCAGCAGCCTAAAACAGGGGGCCTACAATGAGCAGTTCTTC. Translation gives CASSLKQGAYNEQFF.

A few counts support this clonotype. The chain employs TRBV10-3 and TRBJ2-7; TRBD1 might be the D (6 bases). The CDR3 runs 14 residues. The germline V and J ends were trimmed by 4 bases and 4 bases, with 14 bases remaining between them. Germline values: CDR1 ENHRY, CDR2 SYGVKD. CDR3: CAISGGRDRYEQYF. For the CDR3, the DNA is TGTGCCATCAGTGGGGGACGCGACAGGTACGAGCAGTACTTC.

This clonotype was found once. The J gene is TRBJ2-1, the V gene TRBV12-3 or TRBV12-4, with 15 bases fitting TRBD2. The CDR3 covers 15 residues. V lost 5 bases and J lost 16; bases outside the gene matches: 12. CDR3 protein: CASSPRGLAGGRKFF. The CDR3 nucleotides are TGTGCCAGCAGTCCCCGGGGACTAGCGGGGGGCCGGAAATTCTTC.

This clonotype has just a few counts. The chain couples TRBV5-1 to TRBJ1-6; D possibly corresponds to TRBD1 (5 bases). The germline V gene has CDR1 SGHRS and CDR2 YFSETQ. This CDR3 spans 15 amino acids. The V end was cut by 0 bases, the J end by 5 bases, with 9 bases between. The CDR3 here is CASSLEAGNNSPLHF. CDR3 nucleotide sequence: TGCGCCAGCAGCTTGGAGGCAGGGAATAATTCACCCCTCCACTTT.

V and J are TRBV3-1 and TRBJ1-6; D possibly corresponds to TRBD1 (6 bases). This CDR3 has 15 residues. Germline values: CDR1 LGHDT, CDR2 YNNKEL (reference sequence). Trimming removed 5 bases at V and 4 bases at J, with 12 bases between. The CDR3 DNA is TGTGCCAGCAGCGAAAGGACAGATTATAATTCACCCCTCCACTTT. Amino acid sequence: CASSERTDYNSPLHF.

The chain employs TRBV10-2 and TRBJ2-1; 9 positions match TRBD2. This CDR3 comprises 17 residues. CDR1 is WSHSY, CDR2 SAAADI, per germline. J gave up 0 bases and V 4 bases, and 7 bases lay outside the gene matches. In DNA form, the CDR3 reads TGCGCCAGCAGTGTCTCTGGGCGGGGGGGCTCCTACAATGAGCAGTTCTTC. Protein sequence: CASSVSGRGGSYNEQFF.

About this clonotype: It is likely a read error, because the conserved phenylalanine at the end of the CDR3 is missing. In DNA, the CDR3 is TGTGCCAGCAGATACTTAGCTAACTATGGCTACACCTAC. The encoded protein is CASRYLANYGYTY. The chain links TRBV6-2 or TRBV6-3 to TRBJ1-2; D call uncertain. This CDR3 has 13 amino acids. Germline loops: CDR1 MNHEY, CDR2 SVGEGT.

This sequence joins TRBV5-6 and TRBJ2-5; D gene uncertain. CDR1 SGHDT and CDR2 YYEEEE come from the germline V gene. This CDR3 is built from 15 residues. V shed 2 bases and J shed 2 bases, with 13 bases lying between them. The CDR3 here is CASSLQPGIQETQYF. The CDR3 nucleotides read TGTGCCAGCAGCTTACAACCTGGAATTCAAGAGACCCAGTACTTC.

There are a few counts of this clonotype. The rearrangement links TRBV3-1 to TRBJ2-1; 10 bases are a match to TRBD2. There are 15 residues in the CDR3. CDR1 is LGHDT and CDR2 is YNNKEL in the germline V gene (reference sequence). After removal of 4 bases from V and 9 bases from J, the junction contained 9 bases not matched to a gene. The CDR3 coding sequence is TGTGCCAGCAGCCCAGAGCGGGGGGGCTTGCGTGAGCAGTTCTTC. Residues: CASSPERGGLREQFF.

This clonotype was observed a handful of times. This chain links TRBV7-2 with TRBJ2-5; D remains ambiguous. Germline V gene data show CDR1 as SGHTA and CDR2 as FQGNSA. Trimming removed 2 bases at V and 7 bases at J, with 5 bases between. The CDR3 is 11 amino acids. In DNA, the CDR3 is TGTGCCAGCAGCTTAATGGGGACCCAGTACTTC. It codes for CASSLMGTQYF.

In this sample, this clonotype turned up many times. The chain carries TRBV6-1 and TRBJ1-5; perhaps TRBD1 as D (5 bases). The V end lost 5 bases, the J end lost 15 bases, and 17 bases lay between the germline ends. Germline V gene lookup returns CDR1 MNHNS and CDR2 SASEGT. The CDR3 has 12 residues. This chain's CDR3 is CASSRTPGPRHF. CDR3 in DNA: TGTGCCAGCAGTAGAACTCCGGGACCTAGGCATTTT.

The chain employs TRBV28 and TRBJ2-3, with D perhaps being TRBD1 or TRBD2 (5 bases each). Germline lookup yields CDR1 MDHEN and CDR2 SYDVKM. The V end lost 6 bases, the J end lost 1 base, and 17 bases lay between the germline ends. CDR3 length: 16 amino acids. CDR3 loop: CASRFIGGWGTDTQYF. In DNA form, the CDR3 reads TGTGCCAGCAGGTTCATTGGGGGATGGGGCACAGATACGCAGTATTTT.

In this sample, this clonotype turned up a few times. The rearrangement uses TRBV4-1 and TRBJ2-3, with 7 nucleotides matching TRBD2. With V trimmed by 2 bases and J by 0 bases, 8 bases remained unmatched. The germline V gene encodes CDR1 MGHRA and CDR2 YSYEKL. The CDR3 is 17 amino acids. Here the CDR3 DNA reads TGCGCCAGCAGCCAACTAAGACTAGCAGAAAGCACAGATACGCAGTATTTT. It translates to CASSQLRLAESTDTQYF.

This clonotype was counted only a few times. This chain uses TRBV11-2 with TRBJ1-2; 8 bases line up with TRBD1. The CDR3 length is 12 residues. Germline V lookup: CDR1 SGHAT, CDR2 FQNNGV. V lost 9 bases to trimming and J lost 9 bases; unmatched junction nucleotides: 9. The DNA of the CDR3 is TGTGCCAGTTCGGGACAGGTTGGGAGCTACACCTTC. Protein: CASSGQVGSYTF. Filled out from reference TRBV11-2 and TRBJ1-2, the complete variable domain reads EAGVAQSPRYKIIEKRQSVAFWCNPISGHATLYWYQQILGQGPKLLIQFQNNGVVDDSQLPKDRFSAERLKGVDSTLKIQPAKLEDSAVYLCASSGQVGSYTFGSGTRLTVV.

This clonotype was detected only a few times. The chain combines TRBV25-1 with TRBJ2-1, with D possibly called TRBD1 or TRBD2 (6 bases each). V was trimmed by 2 bases and J by 7 bases, leaving 18 bases between them. Germline CDR1 MGHDK, CDR2 SYGVNS. This CDR3 region has 16 residues. The CDR3 here is CASSEPRGAGENEQFF. CDR3 DNA: TGTGCCAGCAGTGAACCCCGCGGGGCAGGGGAAAATGAGCAGTTCTTC.

The chain uses TRBV5-1 and TRBJ1-1; a possible D gene is TRBD1 (6 bases). This CDR3 is built from 15 residues. In germline, CDR1 is SGHRS, CDR2 YFSETQ. V was cut by 4 bases and J by 0 bases, with 13 bases left in between. CDR3 sequence: CASSPLDSMNTEAFF. The CDR3, as DNA: TGCGCCAGCAGCCCGCTGGACAGCATGAACACTGAAGCTTTCTTT.

The rearrangement uses TRBV4-1 and TRBJ2-5; D possibly corresponds to TRBD2 (6 bases). This CDR3 spans 14 amino acids. Germline CDR1 and CDR2: MGHRA and YSYEKL. V shed 4 bases and J shed 1 base, with 10 bases lying between them. CDR3 sequence (DNA): TGCGCCAGCAGCCGGGCGGGGCTCCAAGAGACCCAGTACTTC. Its translation is CASSRAGLQETQYF.

The chain combines TRBV15 with TRBJ2-3, with D possibly being TRBD2 (6 bases). Germline loops: CDR1 LNHNV, CDR2 YYDKDF (reference sequence). This CDR3 region has 16 residues. V shed 4 bases and J shed 2 bases, with 16 bases lying between them. The CDR3 region has the DNA TGTGCCACCAGCATATCTTCTCGGGGGATCACAGATACGCAGTATTTT. It specifies CATSISSRGITDTQYF.

This clonotype was counted many times. V usage is TRBV2 and J usage is TRBJ2-3, with D possibly TRBD1 on 6 matching bases. V was shortened by 7 bases and J by 0 bases, with 14 bases between the two germline ends. Germline V lookup: CDR1 SNHLY, CDR2 FYNNEI. CDR3 size: 15 residues. CDR3 in amino acids: CASTQDSVSTDTQYF. The DNA of the CDR3 is TGTGCCAGCACCCAGGACAGTGTTAGCACAGATACGCAGTATTTT.